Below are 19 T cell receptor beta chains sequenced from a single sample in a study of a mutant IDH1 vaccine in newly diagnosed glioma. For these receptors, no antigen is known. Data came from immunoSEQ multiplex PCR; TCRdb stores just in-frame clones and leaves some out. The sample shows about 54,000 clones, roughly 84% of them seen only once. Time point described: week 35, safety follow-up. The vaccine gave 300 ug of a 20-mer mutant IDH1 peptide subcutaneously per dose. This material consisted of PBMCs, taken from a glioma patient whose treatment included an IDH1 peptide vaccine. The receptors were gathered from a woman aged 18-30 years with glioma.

The CDR3 DNA reads as TGTGCCAGCCCATCTCAGGGAAACACCATATATTTT. Translation: CASPSQGNTIYF. This chain joins TRBV18 and TRBJ1-3, with D unresolved. V was trimmed by 8 bases and J by 4 bases, leaving 9 bases between them. The V gene's germline CDR1 is KGHSH and CDR2 LQKENI. The CDR3 extends over 12 amino acids.

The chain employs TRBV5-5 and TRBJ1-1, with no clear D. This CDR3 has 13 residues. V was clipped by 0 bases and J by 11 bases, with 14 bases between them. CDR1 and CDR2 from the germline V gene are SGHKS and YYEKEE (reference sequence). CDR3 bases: TGTGCCAGCAGCTTGGCCGTTCCAGGTTGGGCTTTCTTT. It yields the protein CASSLAVPGWAFF.

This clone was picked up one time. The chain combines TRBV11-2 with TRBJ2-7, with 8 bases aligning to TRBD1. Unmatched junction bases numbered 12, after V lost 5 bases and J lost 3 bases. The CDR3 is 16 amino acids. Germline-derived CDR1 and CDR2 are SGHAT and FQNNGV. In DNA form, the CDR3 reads TGTGCCAGCAGCCCCCTTGACAGGGGAGGCCTCTACGAGCAGTACTTC. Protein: CASSPLDRGGLYEQYF.

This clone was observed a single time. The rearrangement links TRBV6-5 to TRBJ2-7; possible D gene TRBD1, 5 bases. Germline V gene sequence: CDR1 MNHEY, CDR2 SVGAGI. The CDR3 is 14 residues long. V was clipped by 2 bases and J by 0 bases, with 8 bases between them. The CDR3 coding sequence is TGTGCCAGCAGTTACGACAGTTTCTCCTACGAGCAGTACTTC. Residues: CASSYDSFSYEQYF.

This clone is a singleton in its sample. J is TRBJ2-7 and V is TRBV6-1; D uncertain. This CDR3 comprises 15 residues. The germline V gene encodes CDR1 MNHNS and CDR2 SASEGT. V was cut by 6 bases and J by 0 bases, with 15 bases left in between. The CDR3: CASSYPGRDSYEQYF. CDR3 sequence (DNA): TGTGCCAGCAGCTACCCCGGCAGAGACTCCTACGAGCAGTACTTC.

CDR3 sequence reads: CASSMTASSYNEQFF. As DNA, the CDR3 is TGTGCCAGTAGTATGACAGCTTCCTCCTACAATGAGCAGTTCTTC. The chain has TRBV19 and TRBJ2-1; possibly TRBD1 for D (5 bases). Trimming removed 3 bases from V and 0 bases from J, with 9 bases in between. There are 15 residues in the CDR3. Per germline, CDR1 LNHDA and CDR2 SQIVND (reference sequence). Full variable domain (remainder filled in from reference TRBV19 and TRBJ2-1): DGGITQSPKYLFRKEGQNVTLSCEQNLNHDAMYWYRQDPGQGLRLIYYSQIVNDFQKGDIAEGYSVSREKKESFPLTVTSAQKNPTAFYLCASSMTASSYNEQFFGPGTRLTVL.

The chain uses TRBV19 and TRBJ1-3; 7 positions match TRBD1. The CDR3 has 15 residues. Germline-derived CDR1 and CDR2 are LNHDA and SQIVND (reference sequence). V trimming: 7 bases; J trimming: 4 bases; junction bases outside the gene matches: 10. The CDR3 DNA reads TGTGCCAGTACCGCGACAGGGAGTGGAGGAAACACCATATATTTT. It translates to CASTATGSGGNTIYF.

CDR3 in DNA: TGTGCCAGCAGTTCCGGCTCCCACATTAGCAATCAGCCCCAGCATTTT. It specifies CASSSGSHISNQPQHF. J is TRBJ1-5 and V is TRBV6-5; no clear D gene. CDR3 size: 16 residues. Per the germline V gene, CDR1 is MNHEY and CDR2 is SVGAGI. V lost 4 bases and J lost 0, with 13 bases in between.

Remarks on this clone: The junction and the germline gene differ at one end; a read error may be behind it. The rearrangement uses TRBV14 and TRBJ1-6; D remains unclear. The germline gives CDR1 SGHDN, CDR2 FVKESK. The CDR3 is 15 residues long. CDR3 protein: CAGSLTRGANSPLHF. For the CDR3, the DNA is TGTGCCGGCAGCCTGACGCGGGGAGCTAATTCACCCCTCCACTTT. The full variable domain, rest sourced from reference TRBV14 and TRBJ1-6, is EAGVTQFPSHSVIEKGQTVTLRCDPISGHDNLYWYRRVMGKEIKFLLHFVKESKQDESGMPNNRFLAERTGGTYSTLKVQPAELEDSGVYFCAGSLTRGANSPLHFGNGTRLTVT.

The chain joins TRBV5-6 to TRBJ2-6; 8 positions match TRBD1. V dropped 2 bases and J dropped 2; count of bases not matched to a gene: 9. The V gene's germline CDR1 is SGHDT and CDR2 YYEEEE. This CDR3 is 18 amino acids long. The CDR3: CASSLEGTGDTGANVLTF. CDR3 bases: TGTGCCAGCAGCTTAGAAGGGACAGGTGACACTGGGGCCAACGTCCTGACTTTC.

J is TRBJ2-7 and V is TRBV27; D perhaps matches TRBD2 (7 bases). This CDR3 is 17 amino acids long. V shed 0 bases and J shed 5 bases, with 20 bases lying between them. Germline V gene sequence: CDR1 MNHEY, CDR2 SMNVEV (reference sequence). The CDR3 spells CASSLSVGGGGKDEQYF. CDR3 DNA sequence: TGTGCCAGCAGTTTATCCGTGGGGGGAGGGGGGAAAGACGAGCAGTACTTC.

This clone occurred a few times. DNA of the CDR3: TGTGCCAGCAGCCCGGAGGACGGGCTGAACACTGAAGCTTTCTTT. This translates into CASSPEDGLNTEAFF. The chain uses TRBV11-3 and TRBJ1-1; no definite D call. The CDR3 is made up of 15 amino acids. Trimming took off 5 bases at V and 0 bases at J, with 13 bases between the two ends. The germline V gene encodes CDR1 SGHNT and CDR2 YENEEA.

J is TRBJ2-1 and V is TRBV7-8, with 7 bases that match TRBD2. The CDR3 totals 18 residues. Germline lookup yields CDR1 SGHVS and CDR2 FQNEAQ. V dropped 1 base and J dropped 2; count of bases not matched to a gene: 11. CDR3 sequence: CASSLGGWEGRPYNEQFF. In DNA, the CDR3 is TGTGCCAGCAGCTTAGGTGGGTGGGAGGGCCGCCCCTACAATGAGCAGTTCTTC.

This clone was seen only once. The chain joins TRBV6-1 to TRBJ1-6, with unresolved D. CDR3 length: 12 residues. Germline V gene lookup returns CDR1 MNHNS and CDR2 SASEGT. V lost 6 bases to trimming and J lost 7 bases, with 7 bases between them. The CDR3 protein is CASRLANSPLHF. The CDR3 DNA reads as TGTGCCAGCAGACTCGCCAATTCACCCCTCCACTTT.

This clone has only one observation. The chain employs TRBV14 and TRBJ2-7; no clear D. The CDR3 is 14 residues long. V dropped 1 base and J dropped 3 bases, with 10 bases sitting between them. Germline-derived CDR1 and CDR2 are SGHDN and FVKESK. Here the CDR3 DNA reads TGTGCCAGCAGCCAAGGGGTATTAGACTACGAGCAGTACTTC. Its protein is CASSQGVLDYEQYF.

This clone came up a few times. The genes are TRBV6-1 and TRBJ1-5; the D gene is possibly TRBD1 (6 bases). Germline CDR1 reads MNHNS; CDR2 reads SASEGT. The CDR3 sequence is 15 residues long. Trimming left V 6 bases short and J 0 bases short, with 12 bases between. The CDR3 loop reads CASRLGGSSNQPQHF. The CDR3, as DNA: TGTGCCAGCAGATTAGGGGGATCTAGCAATCAGCCCCAGCATTTT.

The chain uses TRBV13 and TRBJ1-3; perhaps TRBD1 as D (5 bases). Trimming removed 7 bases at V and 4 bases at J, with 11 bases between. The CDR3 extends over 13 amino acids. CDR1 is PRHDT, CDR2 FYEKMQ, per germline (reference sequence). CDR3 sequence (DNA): TGTGCCAGCAACGCTAGGGGAGGAAACACCATATATTTT. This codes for CASNARGGNTIYF. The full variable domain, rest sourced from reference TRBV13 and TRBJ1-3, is AAGVIQSPRHLIKEKRETATLKCYPIPRHDTVYWYQQGPGQDPQFLISFYEKMQSDKGSIPDRFSAQQFSDYHSELNMSSLELGDSALYFCASNARGGNTIYFGEGSWLTVV.

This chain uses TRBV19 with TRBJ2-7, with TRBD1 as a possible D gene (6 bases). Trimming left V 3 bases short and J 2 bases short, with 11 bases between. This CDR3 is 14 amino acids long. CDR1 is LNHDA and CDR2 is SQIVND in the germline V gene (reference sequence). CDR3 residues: CASSMTGSPYEQYF. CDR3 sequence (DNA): TGTGCCAGTAGTATGACAGGCTCTCCCTACGAGCAGTACTTC.

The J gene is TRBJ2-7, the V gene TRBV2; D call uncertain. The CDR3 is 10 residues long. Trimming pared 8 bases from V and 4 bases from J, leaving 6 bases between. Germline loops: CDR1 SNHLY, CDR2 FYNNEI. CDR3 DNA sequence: TGTGCCAGCCAAGGGTACGAGCAGTACTTC. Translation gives CASQGYEQYF. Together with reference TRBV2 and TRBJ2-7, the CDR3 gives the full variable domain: EPEVTQTPSHQVTQMGQEVILRCVPISNHLYFYWYRQILGQKVEFLVSFYNNEISEKSEIFDDQFSVERPDGSNFTLKIRSTKLEDSAMYFCASQGYEQYFGPGTRLTVT.